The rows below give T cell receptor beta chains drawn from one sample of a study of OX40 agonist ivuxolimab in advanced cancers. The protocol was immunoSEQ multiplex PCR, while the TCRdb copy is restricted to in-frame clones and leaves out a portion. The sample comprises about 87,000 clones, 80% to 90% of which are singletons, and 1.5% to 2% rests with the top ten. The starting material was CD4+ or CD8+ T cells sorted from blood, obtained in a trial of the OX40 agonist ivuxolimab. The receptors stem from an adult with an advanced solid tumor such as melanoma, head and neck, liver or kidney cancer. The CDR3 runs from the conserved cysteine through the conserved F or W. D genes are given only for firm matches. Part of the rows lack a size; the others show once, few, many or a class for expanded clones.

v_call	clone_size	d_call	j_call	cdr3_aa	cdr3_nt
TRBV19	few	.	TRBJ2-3	CASSIGGTDTQYF	TGTGCCAGTAGTATCGGGGGTACAGATACGCAGTATTTT
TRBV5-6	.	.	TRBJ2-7	CASSLMTSREQYF	TGTGCCAGCAGCTTGATGACCTCCCGCGAGCAGTACTTC
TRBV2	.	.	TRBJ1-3	CASSRQATGNTIYF	TGTGCCAGCAGTCGACAGGCGACTGGAAACACCATATATTTT
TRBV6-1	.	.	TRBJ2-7	CASSETDIGSYEQYF	TGTGCCAGCAGTGAAACGGACATCGGCAGCTACGAGCAGTACTTC
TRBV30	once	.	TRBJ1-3	CAWKGSGAGNTIYF	TGTGCCTGGAAAGGTTCAGGGGCTGGAAACACCATATATTTT
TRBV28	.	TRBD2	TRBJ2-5	CASSLGGGAQETQYF	TGTGCCAGCAGTTTGGGCGGGGGGGCCCAAGAGACCCAGTACTTC
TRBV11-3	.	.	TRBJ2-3	CASSLGGGSTDTQYF	TGTGCCAGCAGCTTAGGAGGGGGGAGCACAGATACGCAGTATTTT
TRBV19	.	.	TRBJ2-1	CASSIDGYSYNEQFF	TGTGCCAGTAGTATAGACGGTTACTCCTACAATGAGCAGTTCTTC
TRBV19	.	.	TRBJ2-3	CASNNPGGTDTQYF	TGTGCCAGTAATAACCCTGGGGGCACAGATACGCAGTATTTT
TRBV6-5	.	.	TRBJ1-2	CASSRGDVYGYTF	TGTGCCAGCAGTCGAGGGGACGTTTATGGCTACACCTTC
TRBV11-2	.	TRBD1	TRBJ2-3	CASSPQGALGTQYF	TGTGCCAGCAGCCCTCAGGGGGCACTGGGTACGCAGTATTTT
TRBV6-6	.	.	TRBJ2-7	CATSQGLNFGEQYF	TGTGCCACCAGTCAGGGGCTAAACTTCGGCGAGCAGTACTTC
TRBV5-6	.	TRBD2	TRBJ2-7	CASSSRGRTYEQYF	TGTGCCAGCAGCTCTCGCGGGAGGACCTACGAGCAGTACTTC
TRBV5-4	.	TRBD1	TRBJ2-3	CASSPPGGGTDTQYF	TGTGCCAGCAGCCCCCCAGGGGGCGGTACAGATACGCAGTATTTT
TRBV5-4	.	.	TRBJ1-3	CASSLGSNTGNTIYF	TGTGCCAGCAGCTTGGGCAGTAACACTGGAAACACCATATATTTT
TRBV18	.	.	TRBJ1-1	CASSPMGLQNTEAFF	TGTGCCAGCTCACCCATGGGACTGCAGAACACTGAAGCTTTCTTT
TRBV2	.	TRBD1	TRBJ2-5	CASRGGTGGETQYF	TGTGCCAGCAGGGGAGGGACAGGGGGGGAGACCCAGTACTTC
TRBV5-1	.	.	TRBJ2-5	CASSSFPTSQETQYF	TGCGCCAGCAGCTCGTTCCCTACTAGCCAGGAGACCCAGTACTTC
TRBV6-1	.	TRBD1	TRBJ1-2	CASSADRGREGYTF	TGTGCCAGCAGTGCCGACAGGGGGCGGGAGGGCTACACCTTC
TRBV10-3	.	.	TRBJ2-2	CATSVLGGVNTGELFF	TGTGCCACCTCTGTCCTGGGGGGTGTGAACACCGGGGAGCTGTTTTTT
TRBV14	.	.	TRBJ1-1	CASSQDRRLGGDTEAFF	TGTGCCAGCAGCCAAGACCGTCGTCTCGGGGGGGACACTGAAGCTTTCTTT
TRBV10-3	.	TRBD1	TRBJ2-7	CAISESDRAHEQYF	TGTGCCATCAGTGAGTCGGACAGGGCCCACGAGCAGTACTTC
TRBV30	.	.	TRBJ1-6	CATKTATPNSPLHF	TGTGCCACCAAGACAGCTACCCCAAATTCACCCCTCCACTTT
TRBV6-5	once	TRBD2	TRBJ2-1	CASCSGSFDNEQFF	TGTGCCAGCTGCAGCGGGAGTTTCGACAATGAGCAGTTCTTC
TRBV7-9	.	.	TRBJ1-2	CASSVFDPAYYGYTF	TGTGCCAGCAGCGTATTTGATCCTGCCTACTATGGCTACACCTTC
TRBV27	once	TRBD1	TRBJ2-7	CASSPRDRAFSYEQYF	TGTGCCAGCAGCCCCCGGGACAGGGCCTTCTCCTACGAGCAGTACTTC
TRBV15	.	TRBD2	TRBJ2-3	CATGTSGRGDTQYF	TGTGCCACCGGGACCAGCGGGAGAGGTGATACGCAGTATTTT